This record covers a single TCR beta chain. No antigen is known for it. Whoever was chosen for sequencing had shown CD8+CD57+ cell expansion by flow cytometry. At the time of blood sampling, patients had not yet received any therapy. Genomic DNA was employed as the template in profiling TCR beta VDJ and CDR3. TCRdb processed the reads anew with MiXCR; each CDR3 protein has one entry. This sample has about 190,000 distinct CDR3 sequences; less than 60% occur once, and the top ten carry about 9.5%. The data originate from a study of CD8+CD57+ T cells in acquired aplastic anemia. Looking at the study overall: DNA per sorted CD4+ or CD8+ sample ranged 0.2 to 27.4 ug, averaging around 3.1 ug. Findings and caveats of the study: Significance was not reached for CD8+ Simpson's diversity between patients and controls. Overlap between patients and controls comprised almost 30 CD8+ CDR3 sequences.

This CDR3 spans 15 amino acids. Germline assignment: CDR1 SNHLY and CDR2 FYNNEI. V lost 6 bases, J lost 3 bases, and 18 bases lay in between. The sequenced material came from sorted CD4+, CD8+, or CD8+CD57+ T cells (not recorded which) from PBMCs. This sequence originates from a human donor with aplastic anemia. The V call is TRBV2, the J call TRBJ2-7; D assignment may be TRBD1 or TRBD2 (6 bases each). The CDR3 protein is CASSPFGGSHYEQYF. The CDR3 DNA reads as TGTGCCAGCAGCCCTTTCGGGGGCAGCCACTACGAGCAGTACTTC.